This T cell receptor beta chain derives from a study of cytomegalovirus exposure and HLA in healthy donors. The length of the CDR3 is 12 residues. CDR1 and CDR2 (germline): MDHEN, SYDVKM. Trimming cost V 5 bases and J 4 bases, with 9 bases left between them. Amplification used 60 Vbeta primers and 13 Jbeta primers. Profiling relied on immunoSEQ multiplex PCR, and the TCRdb table lists in-frame clones only, not all of them. The table shows approximately 150,000 clones, with 70% to 85% occurring only once. The rearrangement links TRBV28 to TRBJ2-7, with TRBD1 as a possible D gene (6 bases). Material for sequencing was PBMCs. The clonotype was recovered from a man in his forties in good health and CMV-seronegative. The CDR3 reads CASSGGQYEQYF. CDR3 nucleotide sequence: TGTGCCAGCAGTGGCGGACAGTACGAGCAGTACTTC.